Detailed here is one T cell receptor beta chain. This sample was taken from a study of blood T cell repertoires in COVID-19. Study information: Samples taken during acute and convalescent COVID-19 were collected in the United States, Italy and Spain. The cDNA or gDNA used as material had been derived from T cells, B-cell-depleted T cells, or PBMCs.

CDR1 is MGHRA, CDR2 YSYEKL, per germline. The ends lost 3 bases at V and 4 bases at J; junction bases unmatched: 6. The length of the CDR3 is 15 residues. Authors' methods: Amplification from reference gene primers served as the basis for estimated nucleated cell counts. Data came from immunoSEQ multiplex PCR; TCRdb stores just in-frame clones and leaves some out. That table gives V, J and clone size, and the DNA gave D and trimming. The table has tens of thousands of clones, roughly 86% seen once; the top ten hold nearly 7.5%. The clonotype was recovered from a human donor with active COVID-19. The donor label of this sample is uncertain. V and J are TRBV4-1 and TRBJ1-5; 7 nucleotides agree with TRBD1. The sample was peripheral blood. CDR3 protein: CASSQRGQSNQPQHF. In nucleotides, the CDR3 is TGCGCCAGCAGCCAGAGGGGACAGTCAAATCAGCCCCAGCATTTT.